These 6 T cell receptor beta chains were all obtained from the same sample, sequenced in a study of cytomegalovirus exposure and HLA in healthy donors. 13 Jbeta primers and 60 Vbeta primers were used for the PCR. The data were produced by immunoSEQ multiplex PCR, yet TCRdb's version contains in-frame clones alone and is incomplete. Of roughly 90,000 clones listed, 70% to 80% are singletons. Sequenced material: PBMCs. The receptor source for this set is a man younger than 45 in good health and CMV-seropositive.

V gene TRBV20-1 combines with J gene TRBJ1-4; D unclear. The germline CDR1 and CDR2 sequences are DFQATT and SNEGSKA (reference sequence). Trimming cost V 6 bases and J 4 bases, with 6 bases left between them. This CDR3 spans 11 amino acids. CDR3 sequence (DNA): TGCAGTGCGTCAAATAATGAAAAACTGTTTTTT. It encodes CSASNNEKLFF.

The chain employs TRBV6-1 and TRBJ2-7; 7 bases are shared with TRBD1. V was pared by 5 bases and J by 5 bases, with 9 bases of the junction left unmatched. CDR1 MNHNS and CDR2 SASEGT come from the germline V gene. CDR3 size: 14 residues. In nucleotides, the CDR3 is TGTGCCAGCAGTCTGACAGGGACCTCACACGAGCAGTACTTC. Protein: CASSLTGTSHEQYF.

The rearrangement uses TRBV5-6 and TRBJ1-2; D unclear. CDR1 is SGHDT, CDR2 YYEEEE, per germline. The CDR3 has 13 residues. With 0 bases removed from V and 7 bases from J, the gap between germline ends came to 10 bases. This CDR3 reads CASSLGFEAGYTF. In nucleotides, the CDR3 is TGTGCCAGCAGCTTGGGGTTCGAGGCTGGCTACACCTTC.

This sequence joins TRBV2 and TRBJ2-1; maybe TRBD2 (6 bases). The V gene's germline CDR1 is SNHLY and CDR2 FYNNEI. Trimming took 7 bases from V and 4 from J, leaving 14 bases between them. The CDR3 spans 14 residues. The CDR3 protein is CASNYGGGYNEQFF. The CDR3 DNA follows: TGTGCCAGCAACTATGGGGGAGGATACAATGAGCAGTTCTTC.

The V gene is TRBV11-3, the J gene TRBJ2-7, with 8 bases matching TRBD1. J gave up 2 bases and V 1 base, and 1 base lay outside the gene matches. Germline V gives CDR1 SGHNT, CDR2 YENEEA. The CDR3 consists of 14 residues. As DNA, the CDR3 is TGTGCCAGCAGCTTAGCACAGGGGGCCTACGAGCAGTACTTC. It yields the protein CASSLAQGAYEQYF.

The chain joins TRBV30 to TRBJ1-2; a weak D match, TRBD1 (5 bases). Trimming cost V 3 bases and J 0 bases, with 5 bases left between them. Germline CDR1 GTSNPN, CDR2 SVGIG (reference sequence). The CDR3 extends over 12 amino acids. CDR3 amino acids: CAWRQANYGYTF. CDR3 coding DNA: TGTGCCTGGAGACAGGCTAACTATGGCTACACCTTC.